Listed here are 17 T cell receptor beta chains from one sample, sequenced in a study of blood T cells in healthy people across ages. A second PCR, run for roughly 7 to 11 cycles, used a sample-barcoded 5' primer plus a J-beta primer mix. TCRdb re-called the 5' RACE reads with MiXCR, one entry per CDR3 protein. Counted here are roughly 800,000 distinct CDR3 sequences, around 25% occurring once; the ten biggest clones make up around 9.2%. The data were also submitted as part of a second study, on T cells of mothers and their children.

Sequenced: blood. The origin of the receptors is a boy under 18 in good health.

This clonotype was found a few times. One junction end disagrees with the germline gene, perhaps due to a read error. CDR3 in DNA: TGTGCCAACAGCCAAGAGGACAGGGGGCGGACTGAAGCTTTCTTT. This codes for CANSQEDRGRTEAFF. This rearrangement joins TRBV3-1 to TRBJ1-1; 11 bases are a match to TRBD1. Germline lookup yields CDR1 LGHDT and CDR2 YNNKEL (reference sequence). The CDR3 spans 15 residues.

This clonotype occurred a few times. The chain has TRBV29-1 and TRBJ2-1, with D tentatively TRBD1 (6 bases). Germline loops: CDR1 SQVTM, CDR2 ANQGSEA. V was cut by 5 bases and J by 4 bases, with 15 bases left in between. This CDR3 contains 14 residues. Here the CDR3 reads CSVPYSGQYNEQFF. CDR3 nucleotides: TGCAGCGTTCCCTACTCCGGACAGTACAATGAGCAGTTCTTC.

This chain joins TRBV20-1 and TRBJ2-1; 7 bases match TRBD2. CDR1 DFQATT and CDR2 SNEGSKA come from the germline V gene (reference sequence). Trimming cost V 5 bases and J 2 bases; bases outside gene matches: 6. This CDR3 is built from 14 residues. For the CDR3, the DNA is TGCAGTGCTCGAGGAGCGGGGCCCTACAATGAGCAGTTCTTC. Encoded protein: CSARGAGPYNEQFF.

The chain joins TRBV4-1 to TRBJ1-1, with D perhaps TRBD1 (5 bases). Germline values: CDR1 MGHRA, CDR2 YSYEKL. Trimming removed 4 bases from V and 8 bases from J, with 23 bases in between. The CDR3 is 16 amino acids. As DNA, the CDR3 is TGCGCCAGCAGCCTGAGGGCCCTTAGCGGGGCTGGGGAAGCTTTCTTT. This gives the protein CASSLRALSGAGEAFF.

The J gene is TRBJ1-5, the V gene TRBV24-1, with a weak D call TRBD1 (5 bases). V was pared by 4 bases and J by 1 base, with 13 bases between. Germline-derived CDR1 and CDR2 are KGHDR and SFDVKD. CDR3 length: 16 residues. The CDR3 here is CATSDPRRGSNQPQHF. Written as DNA, the CDR3 is TGTGCCACCAGTGACCCACGTCGGGGGAGCAATCAGCCCCAGCATTTT.

CDR3 loop: CASSEADGQIYEQYF. The CDR3 coding sequence is TGTGCCAGCAGTGAAGCAGACGGACAAATCTACGAGCAGTACTTC. The rearrangement links TRBV6-1 to TRBJ2-7, with a weak D call TRBD1 (5 bases). V shed 0 bases and J shed 3 bases, with 12 bases lying between them. The germline V gene has CDR1 MNHNS and CDR2 SASEGT. CDR3 length: 15 amino acids.

This clonotype was seen ten or more times. The rearrangement joins TRBV6-6 to TRBJ2-5, with TRBD2 as a possible D gene (5 bases). V was pared by 5 bases and J by 0 bases, with 10 bases between. Germline-derived CDR1 and CDR2 are MNHNY and SVGAGI (reference sequence). This CDR3 is 14 amino acids long. The CDR3 region has the DNA TGTGCCAGCAGTCTCGAGCGGTACCAAGAGACCCAGTACTTC. Translating it yields CASSLERYQETQYF.

This chain joins TRBV13 and TRBJ2-7; D is ambiguous. CDR3 length: 13 residues. With 5 bases removed from V and 5 bases from J, the gap between germline ends came to 13 bases. The germline gives CDR1 PRHDT, CDR2 FYEKMQ (reference sequence). The CDR3 sequence is CASSPPRGDEQYF. CDR3 DNA: TGTGCCAGCAGCCCCCCTCGAGGCGACGAGCAGTACTTC.

This clonotype occurred many times. This chain connects TRBV7-3 to TRBJ2-5, with TRBD2 identical over 7 bases. Germline-derived CDR1 and CDR2 are SGHTA and FQGTGA. CDR3 length: 15 amino acids. With V trimmed by 1 base and J by 3 bases, 5 bases remained unmatched. CDR3 sequence reads: CASSLSASGKETQYF. The DNA of the CDR3 is TGTGCCAGCAGCTTAAGTGCTAGCGGAAAAGAGACCCAGTACTTC. The full variable domain, its missing parts supplied by reference TRBV7-3 and TRBJ2-5, is GAGVSQTPSNKVTEKGKYVELRCDPISGHTALYWYRQSLGQGPEFLIYFQGTGAADDSGLPNDRFFAVRPEGSVSTLKIQRTERGDSAVYLCASSLSASGKETQYFGPGTRLLVL.

This clonotype was counted many times. The genes are TRBV28 and TRBJ1-1; weak D call: TRBD1 (5 bases). Germline V lookup: CDR1 MDHEN, CDR2 SYDVKM. The CDR3 is 15 residues long. Trimming took 6 bases from V and 0 from J, leaving 14 bases between them. The CDR3: CASRPLGRLNTEAFF. CDR3 sequence (DNA): TGTGCCAGCAGGCCGCTGGGACGGCTGAACACTGAAGCTTTCTTT.

In its sample, this clonotype was seen a few times. The chain links TRBV14 to TRBJ2-5; D not resolved. The CDR3 is made up of 16 amino acids. V lost 3 bases and J 1 base, leaving 15 bases between the germline ends. Germline CDR1 and CDR2: SGHDN and FVKESK. The CDR3 loop is CASSQPRTQTQETQYF. In DNA form, the CDR3 reads TGTGCCAGCAGCCAGCCCAGGACGCAAACCCAAGAGACCCAGTACTTC.

This clonotype came up a few times. The rearrangement links TRBV18 to TRBJ2-7; 12 bases match TRBD1. The V gene's germline CDR1 is KGHSH and CDR2 LQKENI. CDR3 size: 15 residues. V dropped 4 bases and J dropped 7; count of bases not matched to a gene: 8. The CDR3 spells CASSHPGQGAEEQYF. The DNA of the CDR3 is TGTGCCAGCTCACACCCGGGACAGGGGGCAGAAGAGCAGTACTTC.

This chain uses TRBV29-1 with TRBJ1-1; D is possibly TRBD1 (6 bases). Germline V gene lookup returns CDR1 SQVTM and CDR2 ANQGSEA. CDR3 length: 14 amino acids. Between the trimmed V and J ends, which lost 7 bases and 3 bases, there was a span of 18 bases. The CDR3 DNA is TGCAGCGCTGGCCAACAGGGAGTTTACACTGAAGCTTTCTTT. This translates into CSAGQQGVYTEAFF.

This rearrangement joins TRBV11-2 to TRBJ1-3; D is unclear. There are 15 residues in the CDR3. Trimming removed 5 bases at V and 1 base at J, with 12 bases between. Germline lookup yields CDR1 SGHAT and CDR2 FQNNGV. Here the CDR3 reads CASSKLPESGNTIYF. In nucleotides, the CDR3 is TGTGCCAGCAGCAAACTCCCGGAGTCTGGAAACACCATATATTTT.

The J gene is TRBJ2-7, the V gene TRBV6-1, with 10 bases identical to TRBD2. From germline, CDR1 is MNHNS and CDR2 SASEGT. The CDR3 is made up of 16 amino acids. Trimming removed 6 bases from V and 5 bases from J; junction bases left unmatched: 13. The CDR3 bases are TGTGCCAGCAGAGACGGACTTTGGCTAGCGGGAGACGAGCAGTACTTC. Protein: CASRDGLWLAGDEQYF.

This chain joins TRBV5-1 and TRBJ2-5, with 10 positions matching TRBD1. CDR1 and CDR2 (germline): SGHRS, YFSETQ. V lost 3 bases, J lost 3 bases, and 8 bases stayed unmatched. This CDR3 contains 16 residues. The CDR3 sequence: CASSWRTGGEEETQYF. The CDR3 DNA sequence: TGCGCCAGCAGCTGGAGGACAGGGGGAGAGGAAGAGACCCAGTACTTC.

The chain uses TRBV20-1 and TRBJ2-7, with TRBD2 matching over 10 bases. In germline, CDR1 is DFQATT, CDR2 SNEGSKA (reference sequence). Trimming removed 6 bases from V and 2 bases from J; junction bases left unmatched: 13. The CDR3 has 16 amino acids. The CDR3 is CSAATHSGGSPYEQYF. The CDR3 DNA follows: TGCAGTGCCGCGACCCATAGCGGGGGGTCACCCTACGAGCAGTACTTC.